This record concerns one TCR beta chain sequence. Its antigen is not known. These data come from a study of beta chain features in type 1 diabetes. Study-level results: Moderate yet significant TCRB CDR3 shortening was seen in Type 1 diabetes patients in all four CD4+ subsets.

Reverse transcribing all isolated RNA meant expressed TCRB transcripts were sequenced. Produced via immunoSEQ multiplex PCR; TCRdb's table is partial and in-frame only. This table holds tens of thousands of clones, 50% to 60% found once. The germline CDR1 and CDR2 sequences are SGHAT and FQNNGV. CDR3 length equals 15 residues. Trimming removed 1 base from V and 3 bases from J; junction bases left unmatched: 5. V gene TRBV11-2 combines with J gene TRBJ2-7; TRBD2 matches at 8 bases. The sample was stem cell memory CD4+ T cells from blood. This receptor was obtained from a man aged 18 to 29 with type 1 diabetes. CDR3 residues: CASSLVRLAGYEQYF. In DNA, the CDR3 is TGTGCCAGCAGCTTAGTGAGGCTAGCGGGCTACGAGCAGTACTTC.